Presented here are 26 T cell receptor beta chains from one specimen sequenced in a study of regulatory T cells in long-lasting Graves disease. Time point specified: persistent/refractory GD, antithyroid drugs over 5 years with positive TRAb. The TCR library was made from RNA extracted from PBMCs. TCR beta libraries were built with iRepertoire HTBI primers and Arm-PCR of CDR3 regions. TCRdb recomputed calls from the multiplex PCR reads with MiXCR, one row per CDR3 protein. Among hundreds of thousands of distinct CDR3 sequences listed, 20% to 25% were seen once. The sequenced sample was peripheral blood mononuclear cells (PBMCs), obtained when the disease was refractory, from a patient treated with antithyroid drugs. The receptors shown here come from a female donor with Graves disease.

V usage is TRBV12-3 or TRBV12-4 and J usage is TRBJ2-5, with TRBD1 matching over 7 bases. The V and J ends lost 6 bases and 1 base, in that order; junction bases with no gene match: 11. The CDR3 covers 16 residues. The CDR3 spells CASRSRDRASQETQYF. Here the CDR3 DNA reads TGTGCCAGCAGATCCCGGGACAGAGCTAGCCAAGAGACCCAGTACTTC.

V gene TRBV7-8 combines with J gene TRBJ2-7, with unresolved D. V was clipped by 5 bases and J by 5 bases, with 10 bases between them. Per germline, CDR1 SGHVS and CDR2 FQNEAQ. CDR3 length equals 12 residues. The CDR3 DNA reads as TGTGCCAGCAGCCGATCGGGTGACGAGCAGTACTTC. Encoded protein: CASSRSGDEQYF.

This clonotype came up many times. This chain links TRBV29-1 with TRBJ1-2; D unresolved. Germline CDR1 is SQVTM and CDR2 is ANQGSEA. V was trimmed by 4 bases and J by 4 bases, leaving 10 bases between them. The CDR3 is 12 residues long. The CDR3 DNA reads TGCAGCGTTGGGGGAACGGCCTATGGCTACACCTTC. Protein product: CSVGGTAYGYTF.

The chain uses TRBV4-1 and TRBJ1-2, with D perhaps matching TRBD1 (5 bases). The CDR3 runs to 15 residues. V was pared by 4 bases and J by 3 bases, with 15 bases between. Germline V gives CDR1 MGHRA, CDR2 YSYEKL. CDR3 protein: CASSPDQGAYYGYTF. In nucleotides, the CDR3 is TGCGCCAGCAGCCCCGACCAGGGAGCGTACTATGGCTACACCTTC.

With respect to this clonotype: A far larger clone is one nucleotide away, so this likely arose from a read error. The chain combines TRBV2 with TRBJ1-1; the D gene is possibly TRBD1 (6 bases). CDR1 is SNHLY and CDR2 is FYNNEI in the germline V gene. CDR3 length equals 13 residues. V was shortened by 5 bases and J by 4 bases, with 11 bases between the two germline ends. The CDR3 loop reads CASSYRVSTEAFF. Here the CDR3 DNA reads TGTGCCAGCAGTTACAGGGTTTCCACTGAAGCTTTCTTT.

The chain links TRBV20-1 to TRBJ1-6; D is uncertain. V lost 4 bases and J lost 6, with 10 bases in between. The V gene's germline CDR1 is DFQATT and CDR2 SNEGSKA (reference sequence). The CDR3 covers 13 residues. The CDR3 nucleotides are TGCAGTGCTACCCTGCAGGTTAATTCACCCCTCCACTTT. Translation: CSATLQVNSPLHF.

This clonotype came up many times. In DNA form, the CDR3 reads TGTGCCAGCAGCACCCCAGAGGGGGGCGAGCAGTACTTC. Its protein product is CASSTPEGGEQYF. The J gene is TRBJ2-7, the V gene TRBV28; the D call may be TRBD1 or TRBD2 (6 bases each). The V end lost 6 bases, the J end lost 6 bases, and 15 bases lay between the germline ends. This CDR3 comprises 13 residues. Germline loops: CDR1 MDHEN, CDR2 SYDVKM.

V is TRBV12-3 or TRBV12-4 and J is TRBJ1-3, with 8 bases matching TRBD1. V was clipped by 6 bases and J by 9 bases; unmatched bases: 19. The CDR3 has 17 residues. DNA of the CDR3: TGTGCCAGCAGCCGCAGGGCCGGACAGGGCCTTGGGGGCACCATATATTTT. Protein sequence: CASSRRAGQGLGGTIYF.

This clonotype was seen many times. The chain recombines TRBV28 with TRBJ1-5; D perhaps matches TRBD1 (6 bases). With 6 bases removed from V and 2 bases from J, the gap between germline ends came to 17 bases. Germline V gene data show CDR1 as MDHEN and CDR2 as SYDVKM. The CDR3 covers 16 residues. In DNA, the CDR3 is TGTGCCAGCAGCTCCCTAGGGGGTGTGGGCAATCAGCCCCAGCATTTT. Protein sequence: CASSSLGGVGNQPQHF.

This sequence joins TRBV7-9 and TRBJ1-3; the D is unclear. Deletions cut 5 bases from V and 0 bases from J, with 14 bases between. The CDR3 contains 16 residues. Germline V gene data show CDR1 as SEHNR and CDR2 as FQNEAQ (reference sequence). The CDR3 sequence: CASSPGRSLSGNTIYF. In DNA, the CDR3 is TGTGCCAGCAGCCCCGGAAGGTCCCTCTCTGGAAACACCATATATTTT.

CDR3: CSALSDTPETQYF. CDR3 coding DNA: TGCAGTGCTTTAAGCGACACCCCGGAGACCCAGTACTTC. The chain uses TRBV20-1 and TRBJ2-5; the D is unclear. Trimming pared 5 bases from V and 5 bases from J, leaving 15 bases between. Germline V gene data show CDR1 as DFQATT and CDR2 as SNEGSKA (reference sequence). This CDR3 has 13 amino acids.

This clonotype was seen a handful of times. The rearrangement joins TRBV2 to TRBJ2-2; perhaps TRBD1 as D (6 bases). The CDR3 is 19 amino acids. In germline, CDR1 is SNHLY, CDR2 FYNNEI. Trimming took off 4 bases at V and 1 base at J, with 22 bases between the two ends. The CDR3 region is CASSVPQSGTTENTGELFF. CDR3 nucleotides: TGTGCCAGCAGTGTACCTCAATCCGGGACAACTGAGAACACCGGGGAGCTGTTTTTT.

In nucleotides, the CDR3 is TGTGCCAGCAGCTTAGGCCCTCCGGGACGGATCAACTCTGGGGCCAACGTCCTGACTTTC. Residues: CASSLGPPGRINSGANVLTF. This rearrangement joins TRBV6-1 to TRBJ2-6; D may match TRBD1 or TRBD2 (5 bases each). The CDR3 contains 20 residues. Germline CDR1 MNHNS, CDR2 SASEGT. Trimming left V 6 bases short and J 0 bases short, with 24 bases between.

This clonotype has a count of ten or more. This chain links TRBV6-2 or TRBV6-3 with TRBJ2-2, with D hard to call. Looked up from germline, CDR1 is MNHEY and CDR2 is SVGEGT. The V and J ends lost 2 bases and 2 bases respectively, with 6 bases between them. This CDR3 is built from 14 residues. Here the CDR3 reads CASSYPLNTGELFF. The CDR3 bases are TGTGCCAGCAGTTACCCCCTTAACACCGGGGAGCTGTTTTTT.

This clonotype was seen ten or more times. The rearrangement joins TRBV10-3 to TRBJ1-4; 9 nucleotides agree with TRBD1. J gave up 8 bases and V 9 bases, and 7 bases lay outside the gene matches. The germline V gene has CDR1 ENHRY and CDR2 SYGVKD. This CDR3 has 13 amino acids. CDR3 region: CAIAGQGGEKLFF. As DNA, the CDR3 is TGTGCCATAGCGGGACAGGGTGGCGAAAAACTGTTTTTT.

In this sample, this clonotype turned up many times. The rearrangement links TRBV28 to TRBJ1-2; D gene uncertain. This CDR3 spans 15 amino acids. Germline-derived CDR1 and CDR2 are MDHEN and SYDVKM. Between the trimmed V and J ends, which lost 6 bases and 2 bases, there was a span of 16 bases. In DNA, the CDR3 is TGTGCCAGCAGCCTGTCACGGGTGGGAAACTATGGCTACACCTTC. It codes for CASSLSRVGNYGYTF.

There are many counts of this clonotype. V and J are TRBV28 and TRBJ1-1; 10 nucleotides align to TRBD1. The J segment lost 11 bases and the V segment lost 5 bases, leaving 14 bases of the junction unmatched. In germline, CDR1 is MDHEN, CDR2 SYDVKM. This CDR3 comprises 15 residues. The CDR3 reads CASSPQPGQGYWAFF. Written as DNA, the CDR3 is TGTGCCAGCAGTCCCCAACCGGGACAGGGGTATTGGGCTTTCTTT.

The gene calls are TRBV5-1 and TRBJ1-3; D is undetermined. Germline CDR1 reads SGHRS; CDR2 reads YFSETQ. V lost 0 bases and J lost 0, with 10 bases in between. CDR3 length: 16 residues. The DNA for the CDR3 is TGCGCCAGCAGCTTGGACCACCCAGCCTCTGGAAACACCATATATTTT. Its translation is CASSLDHPASGNTIYF.

This clonotype was found a few times. J is TRBJ1-6 and V is TRBV6-2 or TRBV6-3; 8 bases line up with TRBD1. Trimming at V came to 4 bases and at J to 9 bases, leaving 11 bases not matched to a gene. In germline, CDR1 is MNHEY, CDR2 SVGEGT. This CDR3 contains 16 residues. CDR3 residues: CASSSGTGLVGSPLHF. In DNA, the CDR3 is TGTGCCAGCAGTTCCGGGACAGGACTCGTCGGTTCACCCCTCCACTTT.

This chain joins TRBV10-3 and TRBJ1-4; 7 bases map to TRBD1. From germline, CDR1 is ENHRY and CDR2 SYGVKD. CDR3 length equals 15 residues. The junction had 1 base not matched to a gene; V was cut back by 0 bases and J by 3 bases. CDR3 coding DNA: TGTGCCATCAGTGAGTCCAGGGGGTCTAATGAAAAACTGTTTTTT. It translates to CAISESRGSNEKLFF.

This clonotype showed up just a few times. J is TRBJ1-2 and V is TRBV29-1; 11 bases map to TRBD1. The CDR3 loop spans 12 amino acids. Germline CDR1 and CDR2: SQVTM and ANQGSEA. V shed 7 bases and J 5 bases; nucleotides not matched to a gene: 3. Here the CDR3 reads CSARDRGYGYTF. The CDR3 DNA reads as TGCAGCGCCCGGGACAGGGGGTATGGCTACACCTTC.

The rearrangement uses TRBV7-3 and TRBJ1-4; weak D call: TRBD1 (5 bases). Trimming removed 7 bases at V and 11 bases at J, with 11 bases between. Germline V gene sequence: CDR1 SGHTA, CDR2 FQGTGA. This CDR3 comprises 11 residues. DNA for the CDR3: TGTGCCAGCACCTTGGAGGGGAAACTGTTTTTT. As protein: CASTLEGKLFF.

This clonotype was found once. The V gene is TRBV30, the J gene TRBJ2-2; a possible D gene is TRBD2 (6 bases). The CDR3 sequence is 14 residues long. The germline V gene encodes CDR1 GTSNPN and CDR2 SVGIG (reference sequence). Trimming cost V 5 bases and J 2 bases, with 12 bases left between them. The CDR3 DNA reads TGTGCCTGGGCGGGGTATCCCAACACCGGGGAGCTGTTTTTT. Translation gives CAWAGYPNTGELFF. The full variable domain, rest sourced from reference TRBV30 and TRBJ2-2, is SQTIHQWPATLVQPVGSPLSLECTVEGTSNPNLYWYRQAAGRGLQLLFYSVGIGQISSEVPQNLSASRPQDRQFILSSKKLLLSDSGFYLCAWAGYPNTGELFFGEGSRLTVL.

As to this clonotype: Just one base apart from a much larger clone, this may be a read error. The rearrangement links TRBV15 to TRBJ1-2; D is unclear. The CDR3 consists of 14 residues. Trimming removed 1 base from V and 4 bases from J, with 10 bases in between. Germline V CDR1 and CDR2: LNHNV, YYDKDF (reference sequence). The CDR3 DNA is TGTGCCACCAGCAGAGGTGGACTGAGCTATGGCTACACCTTC. This translates into CATSRGGLSYGYTF.

This clonotype occurred a few times. This chain links TRBV4-3 with TRBJ1-4; D uncertain. Germline V gene sequence: CDR1 LGHNA, CDR2 YSLEER. This CDR3 is built from 14 residues. Trimming removed 4 bases from V and 6 bases from J, with 12 bases in between. CDR3 sequence (DNA): TGCGCCAGCAGCCCCCTTCGAATAGATGAAAAACTGTTTTTT. It specifies CASSPLRIDEKLFF.

This clonotype has at least ten counts. The genes are TRBV20-1 and TRBJ2-7, with D maybe TRBD2 (5 bases). Trimming cost V 5 bases and J 2 bases, with 10 bases left between them. This CDR3 is built from 12 residues. Looked up from germline, CDR1 is DFQATT and CDR2 is SNEGSKA (reference sequence). The CDR3 sequence is CSAPDYPYEQYF. The CDR3 nucleotides read TGCAGTGCTCCAGACTACCCCTACGAGCAGTACTTC.